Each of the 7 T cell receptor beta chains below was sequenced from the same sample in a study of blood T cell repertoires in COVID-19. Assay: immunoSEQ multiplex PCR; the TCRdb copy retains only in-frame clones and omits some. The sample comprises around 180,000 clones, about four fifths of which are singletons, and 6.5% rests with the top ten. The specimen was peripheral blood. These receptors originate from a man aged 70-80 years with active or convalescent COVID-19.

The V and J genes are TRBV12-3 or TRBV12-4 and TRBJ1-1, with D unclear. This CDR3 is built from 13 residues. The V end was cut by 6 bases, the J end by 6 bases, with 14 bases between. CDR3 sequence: CASSRLPGAEAFF. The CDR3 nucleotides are TGTGCCAGCAGCCGCTTGCCCGGGGCTGAAGCTTTCTTT.

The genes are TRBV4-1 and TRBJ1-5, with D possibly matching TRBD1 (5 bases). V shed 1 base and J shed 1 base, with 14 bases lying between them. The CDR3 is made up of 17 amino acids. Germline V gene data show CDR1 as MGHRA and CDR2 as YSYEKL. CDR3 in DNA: TGCGCCAGCAGCCAAGTGGAAAGTGGGGCCAGCAATCAGCCCCAGCATTTT. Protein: CASSQVESGASNQPQHF.

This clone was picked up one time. CDR3 DNA: TGTGCCAGCAGCATAGTAGGGGGCTACGAGCAGTACTTC. This encodes CASSIVGGYEQYF. V is TRBV3-1 (or the pseudogene TRBV3-2) and J is TRBJ2-7; TRBD1 is a possible D gene (6 bases). The CDR3 is 13 amino acids. Germline CDR1 LGHDT, CDR2 YNNKEL (reference sequence). Between the trimmed V and J ends, which lost 5 bases and 3 bases, there was a span of 11 bases.

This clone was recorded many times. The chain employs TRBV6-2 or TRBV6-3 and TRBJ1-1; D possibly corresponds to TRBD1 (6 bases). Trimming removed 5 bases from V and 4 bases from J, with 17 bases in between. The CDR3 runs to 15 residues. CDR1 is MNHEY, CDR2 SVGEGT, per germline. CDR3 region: CASSRETGQTTEAFF. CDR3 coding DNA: TGTGCCAGCAGTCGGGAAACGGGACAAACCACTGAAGCTTTCTTT.

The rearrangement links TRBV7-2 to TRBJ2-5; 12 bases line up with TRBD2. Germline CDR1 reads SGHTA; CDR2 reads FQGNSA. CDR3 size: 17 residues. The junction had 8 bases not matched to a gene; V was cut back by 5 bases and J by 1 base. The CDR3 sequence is CASSPFGTSGRQETQYF. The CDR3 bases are TGTGCCAGCAGCCCCTTTGGGACTAGCGGGCGCCAAGAGACCCAGTACTTC. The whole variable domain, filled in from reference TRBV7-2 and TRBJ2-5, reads GAGVSQSPSNKVTEKGKDVELRCDPISGHTALYWYRQSLGQGLEFLIYFQGNSAPDKSGLPSDRFSAERTGGSVSTLTIQRTQQEDSAVYLCASSPFGTSGRQETQYFGPGTRLLVL.

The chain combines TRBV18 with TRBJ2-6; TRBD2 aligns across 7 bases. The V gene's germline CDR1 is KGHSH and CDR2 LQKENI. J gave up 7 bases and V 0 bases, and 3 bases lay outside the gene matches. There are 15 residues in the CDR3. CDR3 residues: CASSPPGRAANVLTF. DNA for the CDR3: TGTGCCAGCTCACCACCGGGGAGGGCTGCCAACGTCCTGACTTTC.

The CDR3 DNA follows: TGTGCCAGCAGCGACAGGGCTGGAAACACCATATATTTT. It encodes CASSDRAGNTIYF. The V call is TRBV5-6, the J call TRBJ1-3; TRBD1 aligns across 7 bases. The CDR3 is 13 amino acids. From germline, CDR1 is SGHDT and CDR2 YYEEEE. Unmatched junction bases numbered 0, after V lost 4 bases and J lost 2 bases.